Below are 17 T cell receptor beta chains sequenced from a single sample in a study of identical twins. MiXCR, run by TCRdb on the 5' RACE reads, gives a single entry per CDR3 protein. The data show around 200,000 distinct CDR3 sequences, roughly 9.4% seen once. Sequencing was carried out using memory (CD45RO+) T cells sorted from blood. These receptors were obtained from a woman under 30 in good health.

The gene calls are TRBV5-1 and TRBJ2-7, with 9 bases that match TRBD2. This CDR3 region has 15 residues. Losses at the gene ends were 0 bases for V and 6 bases for J; bases not matched to a gene: 7. The germline gives CDR1 SGHRS, CDR2 YFSETQ. Written as DNA, the CDR3 is TGCGCCAGCAGCTTGGATAGCGGGAGTCTTTCCGAGCAGTACTTC. The encoded protein is CASSLDSGSLSEQYF.

This clonotype showed up just a few times. This rearrangement joins TRBV5-1 to TRBJ1-6; 7 positions agree with TRBD1. The CDR3 has 15 amino acids. The V gene end was trimmed by 3 bases and the J gene end by 2 bases; junction bases not matched to a gene: 2. CDR1 SGHRS and CDR2 YFSETQ come from the germline V gene. The DNA for the CDR3 is TGCGCCAGCAGCTCGACAGGGCCCTATAATTCACCCCTCCACTTT. It translates to CASSSTGPYNSPLHF.

The rearrangement links TRBV10-3 to TRBJ2-7; D ambiguous. Trimming left V 4 bases short and J 5 bases short, with 18 bases between. There are 15 residues in the CDR3. Germline V gene lookup returns CDR1 ENHRY and CDR2 SYGVKD. CDR3 DNA sequence: TGTGCCATCAGTGGTTTTAGTGGACGTGGGGACGAGCAGTACTTC. This sequence encodes CAISGFSGRGDEQYF.

This clonotype was picked up a small number of times. This chain uses TRBV3-1 with TRBJ2-4, with 8 positions matching TRBD2. Germline V lookup: CDR1 LGHDT, CDR2 YNNKEL (reference sequence). The CDR3 is 17 residues long. V dropped 4 bases and J dropped 8; count of bases not matched to a gene: 16. The CDR3 nucleotides read TGTGCCAGCAGCCGGGGTTCCGCGGGGACTAGTTACCACATTCAGTACTTC. Protein sequence: CASSRGSAGTSYHIQYF.

This clonotype was counted a few times. This rearrangement joins TRBV28 to TRBJ2-7; a possible D gene is TRBD1 (7 bases). The CDR3 loop spans 13 amino acids. Germline-derived CDR1 and CDR2 are MDHEN and SYDVKM. Trimming removed 6 bases at V and 4 bases at J, with 13 bases between. The CDR3 nucleotides are TGTGCCAGCAGGGAGGGGGCGGGGTACGAGCAGTACTTC. As protein: CASREGAGYEQYF.

This clonotype showed up just a few times. Here the CDR3 DNA reads TGCAGTGCTAGAGATCGAGCGGATACGCAGTATTTT. It translates to CSARDRADTQYF. This sequence joins TRBV20-1 and TRBJ2-3; D is uncertain. The CDR3 is 12 amino acids. Looked up from germline, CDR1 is DFQATT and CDR2 is SNEGSKA (reference sequence). The ends were cut back, 0 bases at V and 6 bases at J, with 7 bases in the middle.

The chain recombines TRBV20-1 with TRBJ2-2; 8 positions match TRBD1. Trimming cost V 6 bases and J 7 bases; bases outside gene matches: 4. The CDR3 extends over 12 amino acids. The germline gives CDR1 DFQATT, CDR2 SNEGSKA (reference sequence). The DNA of the CDR3 is TGCAGTGCGGCCGGACAGGGCGGGGAGCTGTTTTTT. It translates to CSAAGQGGELFF.

This clonotype was detected only a few times. The chain uses TRBV5-1 and TRBJ1-1; D possibly corresponds to TRBD1 (5 bases). V was pared by 4 bases and J by 4 bases, with 14 bases between. The CDR3 has 14 amino acids. Germline CDR1 reads SGHRS; CDR2 reads YFSETQ. The CDR3 spells CASSPQGSGTEAFF. CDR3 DNA: TGCGCCAGCAGCCCGCAGGGTTCCGGCACTGAAGCTTTCTTT. Looking up the rest from reference TRBV5-1 and TRBJ1-1 gives the full variable domain: KAGVTQTPRYLIKTRGQQVTLSCSPISGHRSVSWYQQTPGQGLQFLFEYFSETQRNKGNFPGRFSGRQFSNSRSEMNVSTLELGDSALYLCASSPQGSGTEAFFGQGTRLTVV.

Only a few counts were recorded for this clonotype. The chain is built from TRBV28 and TRBJ1-2; the D is unclear. Germline CDR1 and CDR2: MDHEN and SYDVKM. V was shortened by 7 bases and J by 0 bases, with 3 bases between the two germline ends. CDR3 length: 11 residues. The CDR3: CASTSNYGYTF. In DNA form, the CDR3 reads TGTGCCAGCACCTCTAACTATGGCTACACCTTC.

This clonotype has at least ten counts. The V gene is TRBV5-1, the J gene TRBJ2-3, with 8 bases that match TRBD1. Germline values: CDR1 SGHRS, CDR2 YFSETQ. The ends lost 0 bases at V and 1 base at J; junction bases unmatched: 4. There are 16 residues in the CDR3. The CDR3 DNA sequence: TGCGCCAGCAGCTTGGCCCCGACAGGGGGCACAGATACGCAGTATTTT. It yields the protein CASSLAPTGGTDTQYF.

CDR3 residues: CSARDRDRGRGGYTF. The CDR3 DNA reads as TGCAGTGCTAGAGATCGGGACAGGGGGCGAGGTGGCTACACCTTC. This chain joins TRBV20-1 and TRBJ1-2; TRBD1 aligns across 12 bases. The germline gives CDR1 DFQATT, CDR2 SNEGSKA (reference sequence). This CDR3 contains 15 residues. Germline trimming cut 0 bases from V and 7 bases from J; bases unmatched to any gene: 6.

This clonotype was picked up many times. The chain carries TRBV4-3 and TRBJ2-3, with TRBD2 matching over 7 bases. The CDR3 runs to 15 residues. Trimming cost V 1 base and J 3 bases; bases outside gene matches: 4. Germline CDR1 and CDR2: LGHNA and YSLEER. The CDR3 DNA is TGCGCCAGCAGCCAAGGGAGGACTAGAACAGATACGCAGTATTTT. Amino acid sequence: CASSQGRTRTDTQYF.

This clonotype was seen more than once but under ten times. The chain couples TRBV5-5 to TRBJ1-2, with D perhaps matching TRBD1 (5 bases). This CDR3 has 15 residues. V was pared by 3 bases and J by 1 base, with 13 bases between. Germline V gene lookup returns CDR1 SGHKS and CDR2 YYEKEE (reference sequence). The CDR3 DNA reads as TGTGCCAGCAGCTCCCAGATTGGGGGTAACTATGGCTACACCTTC. Its protein is CASSSQIGGNYGYTF. The variable domain in full, completed from reference TRBV5-5 and TRBJ1-2, reads DAGVTQSPTHLIKTRGQQVTLRCSPISGHKSVSWYQQVLGQGPQFIFQYYEKEERGRGNFPDRFSARQFPNYSSELNVNALLLGDSALYLCASSSQIGGNYGYTFGSGTRLTVV.

This clonotype has at least ten counts. The genes are TRBV5-4 and TRBJ2-1, with 9 bases that match TRBD2. CDR1 and CDR2 (germline): SGHNT, YYREEE (reference sequence). J gave up 2 bases and V 4 bases, and 4 bases lay outside the gene matches. The CDR3 totals 15 residues. CDR3 coding DNA: TGTGCCAGCAGCGCGGGACTAGCAGCCTACAATGAGCAGTTCTTC. Translating gives CASSAGLAAYNEQFF.

This chain joins TRBV27 and TRBJ2-1, with D possibly TRBD2 on 5 matching bases. The ends were cut back, 6 bases at V and 0 bases at J, with 9 bases in the middle. CDR1 and CDR2 from the germline V gene are MNHEY and SMNVEV (reference sequence). This CDR3 has 14 amino acids. The chain's CDR3 is CASRRVSSYNEQFF. DNA of the CDR3: TGTGCCAGCAGGCGGGTAAGCTCCTACAATGAGCAGTTCTTC.

This clonotype has only a few counts. The CDR3 protein is CASSTGTGGLEQYF. The CDR3 DNA is TGCGCCAGCAGCACCGGGACAGGGGGCTTAGAGCAGTACTTC. V is TRBV5-1 and J is TRBJ2-7; 12 nucleotides line up with TRBD1. CDR1 and CDR2 (germline): SGHRS, YFSETQ. V gave up 4 bases and J gave up 7 bases; unmatched junction bases: 6. The CDR3 consists of 14 residues.

This clonotype was picked up many times. The chain is built from TRBV29-1 and TRBJ2-1, with a weak D call TRBD2 (6 bases). This CDR3 has 15 amino acids. The ends were cut back, 6 bases at V and 4 bases at J, with 19 bases in the middle. The germline V gene has CDR1 SQVTM and CDR2 ANQGSEA. CDR3 loop: CSVALGGIGYNEQFF. The CDR3 DNA reads as TGCAGCGTCGCTTTGGGCGGGATCGGGTACAATGAGCAGTTCTTC.